The rows below give T cell receptor beta chains drawn from one sample of a study of patients and donors after allogeneic stem cell transplantation. MiXCR, run by TCRdb on the RT-PCR reads, gives a single entry per CDR3 protein. The sample carries approximately 220,000 distinct CDR3 sequences, roughly two fifths recorded once. Input material: blood, either unsorted or a sorted T cell fraction (not recorded which). The receptors were gathered from a human donor who was either an allogeneic HSCT recipient or a stem cell or donor lymphocyte infusion donor (not recorded which). It is not recorded whose cells these are; they may come from a transplant donor. Each CDR3 is given with its conserved first and last residue. A D gene is named only where the DNA matches it firmly. Only some rows state a clone size, as once, few, many or a class for expanded clones.

j_call,clone_size,v_call,d_call,cdr3_length,cdr3_aa,cdr3_nt
TRBJ2-3,.,TRBV12-3/TRBV12-4,.,12,CASSKTEGTQYF,TGTGCCAGCAGCAAGACAGAGGGTACGCAGTATTTT
TRBJ1-1,.,TRBV7-9,.,12,CASTSDGAEAFF,TGTGCCAGCACCTCCGACGGGGCTGAAGCTTTCTTT
TRBJ1-1,.,TRBV7-3,.,13,CASSLAKGTEAFF,TGTGCCAGCAGCTTAGCCAAGGGCACTGAAGCTTTCTTT
TRBJ2-7,.,TRBV9,TRBD1,15,CASSVAGTDTYEQYF,TGTGCCAGCAGCGTAGCTGGGACAGATACCTACGAGCAGTACTTC
TRBJ2-1,.,TRBV29-1,.,15,CSVVGLRGLYNEQFF,TGCAGCGTTGTGGGTCTGAGGGGCCTTTACAATGAGCAGTTCTTC
TRBJ1-4,.,TRBV20-1,.,13,CSAYTGTGEKLFF,TGCAGTGCTTACACAGGGACTGGTGAAAAACTGTTTTTT
TRBJ2-6,.,TRBV20-1,TRBD1,14,CSAGTDSGANVLTF,TGCAGTGCCGGGACAGACTCTGGGGCCAACGTCCTGACTTTC
TRBJ2-7,.,TRBV4-1,.,15,CASSHPGRFSYEQYF,TGCGCCAGCAGCCACCCGGGACGCTTTTCCTACGAGCAGTACTTC
TRBJ1-1,.,TRBV18,.,15,CASSPYIQGVTEAFF,TGTGCCAGCTCACCATACATACAGGGCGTCACTGAAGCTTTCTTT
TRBJ1-1,.,TRBV27,.,14,CASSASRADTEAFF,TGTGCCAGCAGTGCGTCCCGGGCGGACACTGAAGCTTTCTTT
TRBJ2-3,few,TRBV20-1,.,13,CSARDPVADTQYF,TGCAGTGCTAGAGATCCGGTAGCAGATACGCAGTATTTT
TRBJ1-1,few,TRBV5-1,.,15,CASSLGSGLNTEAFF,TGCGCCAGCAGCTTGGGGAGCGGGTTGAACACTGAAGCTTTCTTT
TRBJ1-4,.,TRBV20-1,TRBD1,15,CSARRRGGGREKLFF,TGCAGTGCTAGACGCCGGGGAGGGGGCAGGGAAAAACTGTTTTTT
TRBJ1-1,.,TRBV4-1,.,14,CASSQGVPLTEAFF,TGCGCCAGCAGCCAAGGGGTGCCCTTGACTGAAGCTTTCTTT
TRBJ1-1,.,TRBV4-1,.,14,CASSQGGRDTEAFF,TGCGCCAGCAGCCAAGGAGGGAGGGACACTGAAGCTTTCTTT
TRBJ1-1,few,TRBV30,.,14,CAWSALTESHEAFF,TGTGCCTGGAGTGCTCTGACAGAATCCCATGAAGCTTTCTTT
TRBJ2-7,few,TRBV4-1,.,15,CASSQSPGRPHEQYF,TGCGCCAGCAGCCAGTCCCCGGGACGCCCTCACGAGCAGTACTTC
TRBJ1-1,.,TRBV12-3/TRBV12-4,TRBD1,15,CASSFQDRGRTDAFF,TGTGCCAGCAGTTTTCAGGACAGGGGGCGGACTGACGCTTTCTTT
TRBJ1-1,.,TRBV20-1,.,14,CSALGVGSSTEAFF,TGCAGTGCCCTGGGAGTGGGCAGTAGCACTGAAGCTTTCTTT
TRBJ1-1,many,TRBV6-5,.,13,CASSTQANTEAFF,TGTGCCAGCAGTACCCAGGCGAACACTGAAGCTTTCTTT